This TCR beta chain originates from a study of CXCR3-negative and CXCR3-positive naive CD8 T cells. General study points: Naive cells that were CXCR3-negative or CXCR3-positive used TRBV-TRBJ genes alike, while memory cells diverged.

CDR1 is KGHDR, CDR2 SFDVKD, per germline. The CDR3 runs 14 residues. The study made its TRB cDNA libraries by 5' RACE, adding UMI labels. One entry per CDR3 protein, without DNA, is what TCRdb gives after re-calling the 5' RACE reads. The sample totals more than 45,000 distinct CDR3 sequences. In the case of this clonotype: No antigen is known for it.

The source material was memory CD8+ T cells from blood. The source is a human donor in good health. Some clones in this sample may be carry-over from other donors' samples. The chain carries TRBV24-1 and TRBJ2-1; TCRdb's D call, TRBD1, is unchecked because there is no DNA. CDR3 region: CATSDAGGNNEQFF.